The rows below give T cell receptor beta chains drawn from one sample of a study of blood T cell repertoires in COVID-19. Libraries were prepared by immunoSEQ multiplex PCR; TCRdb keeps only in-frame clonotypes and omits some of them. The sample holds approximately 120,000 clones, more than 65% seen once. Sequenced input: peripheral blood. These receptor sequences come from a woman older than 75 with active or convalescent COVID-19. Both conserved end residues are part of each CDR3.

TRBV5-1	TRBJ2-1	CASSSSTPYNEQFF
TRBV5-4	TRBJ2-5	CASVKQGVAETQYF
TRBV2	TRBJ2-1	CASNRPELPRMYNEQFF
TRBV7-2	TRBJ1-2	CASSLPPSPSNYGYTF
TRBV7-3	TRBJ1-2	CASRETGQGPLYGYTF
TRBV5-5	TRBJ1-2	CASSLQGYGYTF
TRBV12-3/TRBV12-4	TRBJ2-5	CASSLGRGIRYF
TRBV19	TRBJ2-7	CACGVGQDYEQYF
TRBV6-5	TRBJ2-7	CASRRTSGRREQYF
TRBV20-1	TRBJ2-7	CSASTGNGDEQYF
TRBV18	TRBJ1-6	CASSLGQGLGSPLHF
TRBV7-2	TRBJ1-2	CASSLVSGQGSGGYTF
TRBV6-2/TRBV6-3	TRBJ2-7	CASSYGLAGAAYEQYF
TRBV6-5	TRBJ1-1	CASSPGENTEAFF
TRBV6-5	TRBJ2-1	CASSYGTGQFF
TRBV12-3/TRBV12-4	TRBJ2-4	CASYLAGGDIQYF
TRBV24-1	TRBJ2-2	CATSDTGQERNTGELFF
TRBV7-8	TRBJ2-7	CASSLLSSGRVNEQYF
TRBV11-1	TRBJ2-7	CASSLGGQSYEQYF
TRBV4-1	TRBJ1-2	CASSQDTGATGGYTF
TRBV29-1	TRBJ1-5	CSVVFGTGNQPQHF
TRBV5-1	TRBJ2-1	CASGADNEQFF
TRBV28	TRBJ2-7	CASSFFGGYEQYF
TRBV19	TRBJ2-2	CATIMLGLLPNTGELFF
TRBV6-5	TRBJ1-5	CASRDETGWVQPQHF
TRBV18	TRBJ2-1	CASSPPLGETYNEQFF
TRBV7-7	TRBJ2-3	CASSLPGQGSTDTQYF
TRBV5-1	TRBJ1-1	CASSSQGGGNTEAFF
TRBV7-8	TRBJ2-1	CASILSIGRLAEYNEQFF
TRBV7-9	TRBJ2-1	CASSHPTSGRNEQFF
TRBV19	TRBJ1-5	CASSATGSNQPQHF
TRBV10-2	TRBJ2-1	CASSPRDSGNEQFF
TRBV27	TRBJ1-5	CASSSTDQPQHF
TRBV7-3	TRBJ2-5	CASSPYGSAGETQYF
TRBV7-2	TRBJ2-7	CASSWDRSSYEQYF
TRBV3-1/TRBV3-2	TRBJ1-1	CASSQDLSEAFF
TRBV3-1/TRBV3-2	TRBJ2-5	CASSQDGVAGGQETQYF
TRBV11-1	TRBJ1-6	CASSSPPSSYNSPLHF
TRBV7-9	TRBJ1-4	CASSLDISFNEKLFF
TRBV19	TRBJ2-5	CASSPTGQETQYF
TRBV2	TRBJ2-1	CASTMTSGRGVEQFF
TRBV7-9	TRBJ1-4	CASSLVGTGAHEKLFF
TRBV11-2	TRBJ2-2	CASSLVERDTGELFF
TRBV5-1	TRBJ2-7	CASSLTTGLDEQYF
TRBV5-1	TRBJ1-2	CASSFAQGNYGYTF
TRBV6-6	TRBJ2-1	CASSYSTGQGYGEQFF
TRBV25-1	TRBJ2-2	CASSDIQGTTGELFF
TRBV6-5	TRBJ2-7	CASSNRDYEQYF
TRBV5-1	TRBJ2-7	CASREPSGYEQYF
TRBV7-9	TRBJ1-4	CASSLRQNLNEKLFF
TRBV7-9	TRBJ2-2	CASSPAEGLTGELFF
TRBV5-1	TRBJ1-1	CASSSGGGGDDTEAFF
TRBV30	TRBJ1-1	CAWSGRYRGEVNTEAFF
TRBV6-6	TRBJ2-2	CASSYGGSNTGELFF
TRBV5-1	TRBJ1-1	CASSTAGTATEAFF